The 17 T cell receptor beta chains presented below share a single source sample, sequenced in a study of T-cell memory formation after mild COVID-19. TCRdb reprocessed the 5' RACE reads via MiXCR and lists one record per CDR3 protein. This table has roughly 130,000 distinct CDR3 sequences, 5% to 6.5% appearing once. Material: PBMCs or a T cell subset sorted from them (not recorded which). These receptors were collected from an adult woman who had mild COVID-19 (a few samples of this study predate the infection). Cell type and time point are not known.

V gene TRBV12-3 or TRBV12-4 combines with J gene TRBJ2-7; D not certain. This CDR3 comprises 15 residues. V was trimmed by 0 bases and J by 2 bases, leaving 11 bases between them. This CDR3 reads CASSLALPGPYEQYF. CDR3 in DNA: TGTGCCAGCAGTTTAGCTCTCCCCGGCCCCTACGAGCAGTACTTC.

V and J are TRBV12-3 or TRBV12-4 and TRBJ2-1; 13 positions agree with TRBD2. The CDR3 has 16 residues. The V and J ends lost 5 bases and 7 bases, in that order; junction bases with no gene match: 8. CDR3 DNA: TGTGCCAGCAGTGCCCTTACTAGCGGGGGGGCAAATGAGCAGTTCTTC. It yields the protein CASSALTSGGANEQFF.

This chain uses TRBV4-1 with TRBJ1-5; D may be TRBD1 (6 bases). The V end lost 2 bases, the J end lost 2 bases, and 19 bases lay between the germline ends. CDR1 and CDR2 (germline): MGHRA, YSYEKL. The CDR3 spans 18 residues. CDR3: CASSQRIGGVGGNQPQHF. The CDR3 nucleotides read TGCGCCAGCAGCCAAAGGATAGGGGGGGTTGGCGGCAATCAGCCCCAGCATTTT.

This clonotype was counted at least ten times. The chain has TRBV4-1 and TRBJ1-4; D gene unclear. The CDR3 covers 17 residues. CDR1 is MGHRA and CDR2 is YSYEKL in the germline V gene. V lost 4 bases to trimming and J lost 8 bases, with 23 bases between them. In DNA form, the CDR3 reads TGCGCCAGCAGCCCAAATCCTTCGACGGGATGGGAGGAAAAACTGTTTTTT. Residues: CASSPNPSTGWEEKLFF.

The chain uses TRBV12-3 or TRBV12-4 and TRBJ2-3; 9 nucleotides align to TRBD1. This CDR3 contains 14 residues. After removal of 5 bases from V and 8 bases from J, the junction contained 8 bases not matched to a gene. This CDR3 is CASSTGQGWGTQYF. Here the CDR3 DNA reads TGTGCCAGCAGTACGGGACAGGGCTGGGGTACGCAGTATTTT.

This clonotype occurred a few times. The V gene is TRBV12-3 or TRBV12-4, the J gene TRBJ2-7; D might be TRBD2 (6 bases). This CDR3 has 14 residues. Trimming took off 7 bases at V and 1 base at J, with 14 bases between the two ends. Here the CDR3 DNA reads TGTGCCAGCACTAAACGGGAGCATTCCTACGAGCAGTACTTC. Translating it yields CASTKREHSYEQYF.

As to this clonotype: This may stem from a read error, because a much larger clone lies one nucleotide away. The gene calls are TRBV7-2 and TRBJ2-5; 9 bases fit TRBD2. The CDR3 consists of 16 residues. Germline-derived CDR1 and CDR2 are SGHTA and FQGNSA. The CDR3 here is CASSPYPAGGAETKYF. In DNA form, the CDR3 reads TGTGCCAGCAGCCCCTACCCAGCGGGAGGTGCAGAGACCAAGTACTTC. Based on the CDR3 plus reference TRBV7-2 and TRBJ2-5, the full variable domain is GAGVSQSPSNKVTEKGKDVELRCDPISGHTALYWYRQSLGQGLEFLIYFQGNSAPDKSGLPSDRFSAERTGGSVSTLTIQRTQQEDSAVYLCASSPYPAGGAETKYFGPGTRLLVL.

This clonotype was counted ten times or more. The gene calls are TRBV4-3 and TRBJ2-3, with D possibly being TRBD2 (6 bases). Trimming took 3 bases from V and 2 from J, leaving 18 bases between them. CDR1 is LGHNA and CDR2 is YSLEER in the germline V gene. This CDR3 is built from 17 residues. This CDR3 reads CASSHQPGWEDTDTQYF. DNA of the CDR3: TGCGCCAGCAGCCATCAGCCGGGGTGGGAGGACACAGATACGCAGTATTTT.

Many counts were recorded for this clonotype. The rearrangement joins TRBV10-3 to TRBJ1-5, with TRBD1 identical over 8 bases. This CDR3 has 14 amino acids. J lost 4 bases, V lost 7 bases, and 6 bases had no gene match. Per the germline V gene, CDR1 is ENHRY and CDR2 is SYGVKD. The DNA for the CDR3 is TGTGCCATCAAGTCAGGGGGCGAGAATCAGCCCCAGCATTTT. It codes for CAIKSGGENQPQHF.

This chain uses TRBV20-1 with TRBJ2-7; perhaps TRBD2 as D (6 bases). The CDR3 is made up of 12 amino acids. Germline V gene data show CDR1 as DFQATT and CDR2 as SNEGSKA (reference sequence). Trimming took off 0 bases at V and 9 bases at J, with 12 bases between the two ends. DNA of the CDR3: TGCAGTGCTAGAGATCGCGGGGATGTGCAGTACTTC. It specifies CSARDRGDVQYF.

The chain links TRBV29-1 to TRBJ1-1; TRBD1 agrees at 7 bases. Germline V gene data show CDR1 as SQVTM and CDR2 as ANQGSEA. The CDR3 contains 15 residues. Losses at the gene ends were 3 bases for V and 1 base for J; bases not matched to a gene: 8. The DNA of the CDR3 is TGCAGCGTTGATGACAGGGCGAAAAAGAACACTGAAGCTTTCTTT. Its protein is CSVDDRAKKNTEAFF.

This clonotype was seen only a few times. The chain uses TRBV20-1 and TRBJ1-1; D is perhaps TRBD1 (6 bases). Per germline, CDR1 DFQATT and CDR2 SNEGSKA (reference sequence). Trimming left V 3 bases short and J 5 bases short, with 10 bases between. The CDR3 has 12 residues. As DNA, the CDR3 is TGCAGTGCTAGGGGGGCGGCGACTGAAGCTTTCTTT. Encoded protein: CSARGAATEAFF.

Here the CDR3 DNA reads TGTGCCTGGAGTCCCTTCGGACAGGGGGAAGAGACCCAGTACTTC. Its protein product is CAWSPFGQGEETQYF. V is TRBV30 and J is TRBJ2-5; 10 bases agree with TRBD1. With V trimmed by 2 bases and J by 3 bases, 6 bases remained unmatched. Germline values: CDR1 GTSNPN, CDR2 SVGIG (reference sequence). The CDR3 extends over 15 amino acids.

At least ten counts were recorded for this clonotype. The rearrangement links TRBV7-8 to TRBJ2-1; D not resolved. Germline CDR1 and CDR2: SGHVS and FQNEAQ. With 2 bases removed from V and 3 bases from J, the gap between germline ends came to 5 bases. The CDR3 runs 13 residues. Here the CDR3 DNA reads TGTGCCAGCAGCTTAAACAGCTACAATGAGCAGTTCTTC. Protein product: CASSLNSYNEQFF. The full variable domain, its missing parts supplied by reference TRBV7-8 and TRBJ2-1, is GAGVSQSPRYKVAKRGQDVALRCDPISGHVSLFWYQQALGQGPEFLTYFQNEAQLDKSGLPSDRFFAERPEGSVSTLKIQRTQQEDSAVYLCASSLNSYNEQFFGPGTRLTVL.

V gene TRBV7-9 combines with J gene TRBJ1-1, with 10 bases that match TRBD1. With 1 base clipped from V and 0 bases from J, the junction kept 2 bases outside the gene matches. This CDR3 spans 16 amino acids. Per the germline V gene, CDR1 is SEHNR and CDR2 is FQNEAQ (reference sequence). The DNA for the CDR3 is TGTGCCAGCAGCTTAGAAGGGACAGGGGTGAACACTGAAGCTTTCTTT. Translating it yields CASSLEGTGVNTEAFF. Together with reference TRBV7-9 and TRBJ1-1, the CDR3 gives the full variable domain: DTGVSQNPRHKITKRGQNVTFRCDPISEHNRLYWYRQTLGQGPEFLTYFQNEAQLEKSRLLSDRFSAERPKGSFSTLEIQRTEQGDSAMYLCASSLEGTGVNTEAFFGQGTRLTVV.

In its sample, this clonotype was seen many times. The chain couples TRBV7-3 to TRBJ2-1; D tentatively reads TRBD1 or TRBD2 (5 bases each). Trimming removed 2 bases from V and 9 bases from J, with 8 bases in between. Germline V lookup: CDR1 SGHTA, CDR2 FQGTGA. The CDR3 is 12 residues long. CDR3 nucleotide sequence: TGTGCCAGCAGCTTAGGGGGTAGTGAGCAGTTCTTC. Amino acid sequence: CASSLGGSEQFF.

This clonotype was recorded many times. V usage is TRBV5-1 and J usage is TRBJ1-3; D is unclear. Germline V gene lookup returns CDR1 SGHRS and CDR2 YFSETQ. The CDR3 is 16 amino acids. Trimming took 0 bases from V and 0 from J, leaving 10 bases between them. CDR3 bases: TGCGCCAGCAGCTTGGAGGGCAGCTACTCTGGAAACACCATATATTTT. Translation gives CASSLEGSYSGNTIYF.